These T cell receptor beta chains were read from a single sample in a study of blood T cell repertoires in COVID-19. The protocol was immunoSEQ multiplex PCR, while the TCRdb copy is restricted to in-frame clones and leaves out a portion. The sample has roughly 180,000 clones, more than 65% seen once. Input material: PBMCs or T cells enriched from blood (not recorded which). Receptors were obtained from a man aged 45-65 years who had recovered from COVID-19. The CDR3 runs from the conserved cysteine through the conserved F or W. D genes are given only for firm matches. Size is stated for part of the rows, as once, few or many counts, or as a class when the clone is expanded.

V	J	length	size	D	CDR3	DNA
TRBV14	TRBJ1-1	14	NA	NA	CASSIKWANTEAFF	TGTGCCAGCTCTATCAAGTGGGCAAACACTGAAGCTTTCTTT
TRBV14	TRBJ2-7	14	once	TRBD1	CASSQGGQGAEQYF	TGTGCCAGCAGCCAGGGGGGACAGGGTGCCGAGCAGTACTTC
TRBV24-1	TRBJ1-5	14	few	NA	CATSDPGEGKPQHF	TGTGCCACCAGTGATCCAGGGGAAGGGAAGCCCCAGCATTTT
TRBV7-3	TRBJ2-2	13	once	NA	CASSLGEAGELFF	TGTGCCAGCAGCTTAGGGGAGGCCGGGGAGCTGTTTTTT
TRBV5-6	TRBJ1-6	15	NA	TRBD1	CASSRRTGGDSPLHF	TGTGCCAGCAGCCGCCGGACAGGGGGCGATTCACCCCTCCACTTT
TRBV3-1/TRBV3-2	TRBJ2-7	12	once	NA	CASRGGSYEQYF	TGTGCCAGCAGGGGGGGCTCCTACGAGCAGTACTTC
TRBV27	TRBJ1-2	12	NA	TRBD1	CASTTGTDGYTF	TGTGCCAGCACCACCGGGACAGATGGCTACACCTTC
TRBV3-1/TRBV3-2	TRBJ2-7	14	NA	NA	CASSRGRASYEQYF	TGTGCCAGCAGCCGAGGGCGGGCCTCCTACGAGCAGTACTTC
TRBV5-1	TRBJ1-4	17	NA	TRBD1	CASSLGIDRGENEKLFF	TGCGCCAGCAGCTTGGGAATCGACAGGGGCGAGAATGAAAAACTGTTTTTT
TRBV5-1	TRBJ1-1	13	NA	TRBD1	CASSVPGGTEAFF	TGCGCCAGCAGCGTTCCAGGGGGCACTGAAGCTTTCTTT
TRBV7-2	TRBJ2-2	15	NA	TRBD2	CASTPWGGNTGELFF	TGTGCCAGCACCCCTTGGGGGGGGAACACCGGGGAGCTGTTTTTT
TRBV28	TRBJ2-7	15	NA	TRBD1	CASSLSSRGLGEQYF	TGTGCCAGCAGTTTGTCATCCAGGGGGTTAGGGGAGCAGTACTTC
TRBV19	TRBJ2-1	15	NA	NA	CASSEEGASHNEQFF	TGTGCCAGTAGTGAGGAGGGGGCGTCCCACAATGAGCAGTTCTTC
TRBV29-1	TRBJ1-2	14	NA	TRBD1	CSVEGDRAYYGYTF	TGCAGCGTTGAAGGGGACAGGGCTTACTATGGCTACACCTTC
TRBV6-5	TRBJ2-3	14	NA	NA	CASRFPGSTDTQYF	TGTGCCAGCAGGTTCCCAGGCAGCACAGATACGCAGTATTTT
TRBV19	TRBJ2-2	14	NA	NA	CASSGQGRAGELFF	TGTGCCAGTAGTGGGCAGGGGAGGGCCGGGGAGCTGTTTTTT
TRBV6-5	TRBJ2-2	16	NA	NA	CASSYSPSRDTGELFF	TGTGCCAGCAGTTATTCCCCATCGAGGGACACCGGGGAGCTGTTTTTT
TRBV5-4	TRBJ1-1	15	few	TRBD1	CASSLADRGHTEAFF	TGTGCCAGCAGCTTGGCGGACAGGGGGCACACTGAAGCTTTCTTT
TRBV5-1	TRBJ2-7	13	NA	TRBD1	CASSLGTGDEQYF	TGCGCCAGCAGTCTCGGGACAGGGGACGAGCAGTACTTC
TRBV19	TRBJ2-1	17	NA	NA	CASSMPSGAGSYNEQFF	TGTGCCAGTAGTATGCCCTCGGGAGCAGGGTCCTACAATGAGCAGTTCTTC
TRBV9	TRBJ2-3	14	NA	TRBD2	CASSPSGGRDTQYF	TGTGCCAGCAGCCCCAGCGGGGGGAGGGATACGCAGTATTTT
TRBV5-1	TRBJ2-7	16	NA	TRBD1	CASSQTGQDLSYEQYF	TGCGCCAGCAGCCAGACCGGACAGGACCTCTCCTACGAGCAGTACTTC
TRBV28	TRBJ2-1	15	few	TRBD2	CASSFLSGGNNEQFF	TGTGCCAGCAGTTTTCTTAGCGGGGGGAACAATGAGCAGTTCTTC
TRBV2	TRBJ1-5	14	NA	NA	CASSEARFDQPQHF	TGTGCCAGCAGTGAAGCCAGGTTCGATCAGCCCCAGCATTTT
TRBV18	TRBJ1-2	18	NA	TRBD1	CASSPLNRDRVGVLRYTF	TGTGCCAGCTCACCATTAAACCGGGACAGGGTGGGGGTACTGCGCTACACCTTC
TRBV18	TRBJ1-1	11	NA	NA	CASSSSGEAFF	TGTGCCAGCTCCTCCTCCGGGGAAGCTTTCTTT
TRBV28	TRBJ2-1	16	once	TRBD2	CASTQVLAENYNEQFF	TGTGCCAGCACACAGGTACTAGCGGAAAACTACAATGAGCAGTTCTTC
TRBV27	TRBJ2-7	15	NA	TRBD2	CASSLGLAGVNEQYF	TGTGCCAGTAGCCTCGGACTAGCGGGGGTTAACGAGCAGTACTTC
TRBV29-1	TRBJ2-4	15	NA	TRBD1	CSVENGDREIDIQYF	TGCAGCGTTGAGAATGGAGACAGGGAAATAGACATTCAGTACTTC
TRBV6-6	TRBJ2-2	15	NA	NA	CASRAPARNTGELFF	TGTGCCAGCAGGGCCCCCGCCAGGAACACCGGGGAGCTGTTTTTT
TRBV27	TRBJ2-3	14	NA	NA	CATGKKRSTDTQYF	TGTGCCACCGGGAAGAAAAGATCCACAGATACGCAGTATTTT
TRBV29-1	TRBJ2-2	14	NA	TRBD2	CSVSPGTSGGELFF	TGCAGCGTTTCACCCGGGACTAGCGGCGGGGAGCTGTTTTTT
TRBV5-1	TRBJ2-5	14	NA	NA	CASSLANRAETQYF	TGCGCCAGCAGCTTGGCTAACAGGGCAGAGACCCAGTACTTC
TRBV9	TRBJ1-1	13	NA	NA	CASSDPGFTEAFF	TGTGCCAGCAGCGACCCAGGGTTCACTGAAGCTTTCTTT
TRBV5-4	TRBJ2-6	15	once	NA	CASSLGVSGANVLTF	TGTGCCAGCAGCTTGGGAGTATCTGGGGCCAACGTCCTGACTTTC
TRBV6-5	TRBJ1-5	15	NA	TRBD1	CASRKGTVSNQPQHF	TGTGCCAGCAGAAAAGGGACAGTTAGCAATCAGCCCCAGCATTTT
TRBV6-5	TRBJ2-2	15	once	NA	CASRVPTGNSGELFF	TGTGCCAGCAGGGTTCCAACAGGGAACTCCGGGGAGCTGTTTTTT
TRBV3-1/TRBV3-2	TRBJ2-5	17	NA	TRBD2	CASSLGSLVAGQETQYF	TGTGCCAGCAGCCTGGGTTCGCTGGTAGCGGGACAAGAGACCCAGTACTTC
TRBV9	TRBJ1-3	15	NA	NA	CASSPGGTSGNTIYF	TGTGCCAGCAGCCCCGGCGGGACCTCTGGAAACACCATATATTTT
TRBV11-3	TRBJ2-3	17	few	TRBD2	CASSLVGLAGWSDTQYF	TGTGCCAGCAGCTTAGTGGGACTAGCGGGATGGTCAGATACGCAGTATTTT
TRBV27	TRBJ2-1	16	NA	TRBD2	CASSLAAGVVYNEQFF	TGTGCCAGCAGTTTAGCGGCGGGAGTTGTGTACAATGAGCAGTTCTTC
TRBV5-6	TRBJ1-6	15	NA	TRBD1	CASSLMTGVNSPLHF	TGTGCCAGCAGCCTAATGACAGGGGTTAATTCACCCCTCCACTTT
TRBV29-1	TRBJ2-1	15	once	NA	CSVEGHPDSYNEQFF	TGCAGCGTTGAGGGCCATCCGGATTCTTACAATGAGCAGTTCTTC
TRBV5-6	TRBJ1-6	15	NA	TRBD1	CASSLVGTGDSPLHF	TGTGCCAGCAGCTTGGTAGGGACAGGGGATTCACCCCTCCACTTT
TRBV5-8	TRBJ1-6	13	NA	NA	CASSGTADPPLHF	TGTGCCAGCAGCGGAACCGCGGATCCACCCCTCCACTTT
TRBV7-2	TRBJ1-5	15	NA	TRBD1	CASSLWTGSNQPQHF	TGTGCCAGCAGCTTATGGACAGGGAGCAATCAGCCCCAGCATTTT
TRBV9	TRBJ2-7	16	NA	NA	CASSPTGGFLSYEQYF	TGTGCCAGCAGCCCCACGGGGGGCTTTCTTTCCTACGAGCAGTACTTC
TRBV24-1	TRBJ1-2	15	once	TRBD1	CATSAPGTGDYGYTF	TGTGCCACCAGTGCCCCTGGTACAGGGGACTATGGCTACACCTTC
TRBV3-1/TRBV3-2	TRBJ1-5	17	NA	TRBD1	CASSQDTGGSAYQPQHF	TGTGCCAGCAGCCAAGACACAGGGGGTAGTGCCTATCAGCCCCAGCATTTT
TRBV21-1	TRBJ2-7	18	NA	NA	CASSTTSGRCRPSYEQYF	TGTGCCAGCAGCACCACTAGCGGGAGGTGCCGGCCCTCCTACGAGCAGTACTTC
TRBV7-2	TRBJ1-1	17	NA	TRBD1	CASSLTRDRYSRTEAFF	TGTGCCAGCAGCTTAACGAGGGACAGATACAGTAGGACTGAAGCTTTCTTT
TRBV19	TRBJ1-2	11	once	NA	CASSQGYGYTF	TGTGCCAGTAGTCAGGGATATGGCTACACCTTC